The 28 T cell receptor beta chains presented below share a single source sample, sequenced in a study of response to subunit inactivated influenza vaccine. TCRdb used MiXCR to reprocess the RT-PCR reads, holding one entry per CDR3 protein. The sample lists about 540,000 distinct CDR3 sequences, approximately 24% seen once, with 2.8% in the top ten. The sample also formed part of further work on T cells expressing NK-cell markers. As that report states: Beta-chain TCR cDNA was generated via 5'RACE template switching with UMIs.

Sequencing was performed on CD4+ T cells sorted from PBMCs, taken 12 days after vaccination. The receptors were gathered from a man between 45 and 60 years old who received an inactivated influenza vaccine.

The chain joins TRBV5-1 to TRBJ2-7, with D uncertain. From germline, CDR1 is SGHRS and CDR2 YFSETQ. The ends were cut back, 0 bases at V and 6 bases at J, with 10 bases in the middle. This CDR3 region has 13 residues. DNA of the CDR3: TGCGCCAGCAGCTTGGCCGTCGGTGCCGAGCAGTACTTC. This codes for CASSLAVGAEQYF.

This clonotype was seen a few times. CDR3: CASSEQGRGKNIQYF. The CDR3 bases are TGCGCCAGCAGCGAACAGGGACGGGGCAAAAACATTCAGTACTTC. J is TRBJ2-4 and V is TRBV5-1; a weak D match, TRBD1 (6 bases). Per the germline V gene, CDR1 is SGHRS and CDR2 is YFSETQ. CDR3 size: 15 residues. V dropped 4 bases and J dropped 3 bases, with 14 bases sitting between them. The entire variable domain, with the rest obtained from reference TRBV5-1 and TRBJ2-4, is as follows: KAGVTQTPRYLIKTRGQQVTLSCSPISGHRSVSWYQQTPGQGLQFLFEYFSETQRNKGNFPGRFSGRQFSNSRSEMNVSTLELGDSALYLCASSEQGRGKNIQYFGAGTRLSVL.

In its sample, this clonotype was seen a few times. The J gene is TRBJ2-2, the V gene TRBV11-2, with 7 bases that match TRBD1. CDR3 length equals 14 residues. Germline loops: CDR1 SGHAT, CDR2 FQNNGV. V dropped 6 bases and J dropped 1; count of bases not matched to a gene: 2. The CDR3 DNA reads TGTGCCAGCAGGACAGGGAGGAACACCGGGGAGCTGTTTTTT. It specifies CASRTGRNTGELFF.

The sample holds many counts of this clonotype. The rearrangement links TRBV5-5 to TRBJ2-1, with 8 bases that match TRBD2. Per the germline V gene, CDR1 is SGHKS and CDR2 is YYEKEE (reference sequence). CDR3 length equals 16 residues. V shed 3 bases, J shed 7 bases, and the junction held 12 bases outside the gene matches. The CDR3 here is CASSSLRGGQWNEQFF. DNA for the CDR3: TGTGCCAGCAGCTCCCTCCGGGGGGGCCAATGGAATGAGCAGTTCTTC. Complete variable domain (other parts from reference TRBV5-5 and TRBJ2-1): DAGVTQSPTHLIKTRGQQVTLRCSPISGHKSVSWYQQVLGQGPQFIFQYYEKEERGRGNFPDRFSARQFPNYSSELNVNALLLGDSALYLCASSSLRGGQWNEQFFGPGTRLTVL.

The CDR3: CSARDPRWRGRYNEQFF. The CDR3 DNA reads TGCAGTGCTAGAGATCCCCGTTGGCGGGGGAGATACAATGAGCAGTTCTTC. This rearrangement joins TRBV20-1 to TRBJ2-1; 7 positions match TRBD2. There are 17 residues in the CDR3. Germline CDR1 is DFQATT and CDR2 is SNEGSKA (reference sequence). V was pared by 0 bases and J by 4 bases, with 12 bases of the junction left unmatched.

The chain uses TRBV18 and TRBJ2-7; TRBD1 agrees at 11 bases. The J segment lost 4 bases and the V segment lost 4 bases, leaving 9 bases of the junction unmatched. The CDR3 sequence is 16 residues long. Germline V lookup: CDR1 KGHSH, CDR2 LQKENI. CDR3 in DNA: TGTGCCAGCTCACGCACCGGGACAGGGGGTTCTTACGAGCAGTACTTC. This translates into CASSRTGTGGSYEQYF.

This chain uses TRBV7-9 with TRBJ1-1; D unresolved. CDR3 length: 13 residues. With 4 bases removed from V and 1 base from J, the gap between germline ends came to 7 bases. CDR1 and CDR2 from the germline V gene are SEHNR and FQNEAQ (reference sequence). Written as DNA, the CDR3 is TGTGCCAGCAGCTCCTCAGCGAACACTGAAGCTTTCTTT. Its protein product is CASSSSANTEAFF.

The gene calls are TRBV30 and TRBJ2-1; the match to TRBD2 covers 10 bases. Germline V gives CDR1 GTSNPN, CDR2 SVGIG (reference sequence). The CDR3 has 12 amino acids. The J segment lost 12 bases and the V segment lost 3 bases, leaving 5 bases of the junction unmatched. The DNA for the CDR3 is TGTGCCTGGAGATTAGCGGGGGGTGGGCAGTTCTTC. Residues: CAWRLAGGGQFF.

This clonotype was detected only a few times. The V and J genes are TRBV4-2 and TRBJ2-2; D is undetermined. The germline gives CDR1 LGHNA, CDR2 YNFKEQ. V lost 1 base, J lost 6 bases, and 18 bases lay in between. The CDR3 covers 17 residues. The CDR3 reads CASSQVGLGRQAGELFF. The DNA for the CDR3 is TGTGCCAGCAGCCAAGTGGGTTTAGGGCGTCAGGCCGGGGAGCTGTTTTTT.

J is TRBJ1-4 and V is TRBV29-1; D uncertain. Per the germline V gene, CDR1 is SQVTM and CDR2 is ANQGSEA. The CDR3 length is 13 residues. Trimming cost V 7 bases and J 0 bases, with 9 bases left between them. The DNA of the CDR3 is TGCAGCGCACAGCACTCAACTAATGAAAAACTGTTTTTT. Translating gives CSAQHSTNEKLFF.

This clonotype was detected only a few times. V gene TRBV6-1 combines with J gene TRBJ1-1; D call uncertain. CDR1 is MNHNS, CDR2 SASEGT, per germline. CDR3 length: 11 residues. Trimming removed 3 bases from V and 7 bases from J, with 6 bases in between. Here the CDR3 reads CASSDILEAFF. CDR3 bases: TGTGCCAGCAGTGACATCCTTGAAGCTTTCTTT.

The chain combines TRBV6-1 with TRBJ1-1, with a weak D call TRBD1 (5 bases). This CDR3 has 16 amino acids. Germline V gives CDR1 MNHNS, CDR2 SASEGT. Between the trimmed V and J ends, which lost 1 base and 2 bases, there was a span of 14 bases. CDR3 coding DNA: TGTGCCAGCAGTGAAGTATGGCAGGGCGTAAACACTGAAGCTTTCTTT. It specifies CASSEVWQGVNTEAFF.

This clonotype was recorded a few times. V usage is TRBV4-3 and J usage is TRBJ1-1; D ambiguous. The CDR3 consists of 15 residues. The V end lost 1 base, the J end lost 1 base, and 10 bases lay between the germline ends. Germline-derived CDR1 and CDR2 are LGHNA and YSLEER. The DNA of the CDR3 is TGCGCCAGCAGCCAAGGAAATCGGGCGAACACTGAAGCTTTCTTT. This encodes CASSQGNRANTEAFF.

The chain couples TRBV7-8 to TRBJ2-7; the match to TRBD1 covers 7 bases. Germline V gives CDR1 SGHVS, CDR2 FQNEAQ. The V and J ends lost 5 bases and 4 bases, in that order; junction bases with no gene match: 8. There are 14 residues in the CDR3. Written as DNA, the CDR3 is TGTGCCAGCAGCCAAGGACAGGCCGAGTACGAGCAGTACTTC. Translation gives CASSQGQAEYEQYF. Full variable domain (rest looked up from reference TRBV7-8 and TRBJ2-7): GAGVSQSPRYKVAKRGQDVALRCDPISGHVSLFWYQQALGQGPEFLTYFQNEAQLDKSGLPSDRFFAERPEGSVSTLKIQRTQQEDSAVYLCASSQGQAEYEQYFGPGTRLTVT.

This clonotype has just a few counts. V is TRBV6-2 or TRBV6-3 and J is TRBJ2-1; weak D call: TRBD2 (5 bases). Germline loops: CDR1 MNHEY, CDR2 SVGEGT. This CDR3 is 15 amino acids long. The ends were cut back, 3 bases at V and 8 bases at J, with 17 bases in the middle. In nucleotides, the CDR3 is TGTGCCAGCAGTTATGGGGAGTTTCCTTTCGATGAGCAGTTCTTC. Protein: CASSYGEFPFDEQFF.

This clonotype was seen a few times. The J gene is TRBJ2-2, the V gene TRBV12-3 or TRBV12-4; 7 bases are shared with TRBD1. With 5 bases clipped from V and 2 bases from J, the junction kept 5 bases outside the gene matches. The CDR3 totals 15 residues. In DNA, the CDR3 is TGTGCCAGCAGTAAGGGGGCCCTAAACACCGGGGAGCTGTTTTTT. It specifies CASSKGALNTGELFF.

V gene TRBV4-2 combines with J gene TRBJ2-5; 11 bases are a match to TRBD2. V lost 2 bases, J lost 1 base, and 6 bases stayed unmatched. CDR3 size: 17 residues. Germline loops: CDR1 LGHNA, CDR2 YNFKEQ. The CDR3 here is CASSQTGTSGGQETQYF. The CDR3 coding sequence is TGTGCCAGCAGCCAAACCGGGACTAGCGGAGGCCAAGAGACCCAGTACTTC.

Comments on this clonotype: This clone may be a read error of a much larger clone one base away. The V gene is TRBV29-1, the J gene TRBJ2-5, with D perhaps being TRBD1 or TRBD2 (5 bases each). CDR1 is SQVTM, CDR2 ANQGSEA, per germline. This CDR3 has 10 residues. CDR3 sequence reads: CSVGEETRYF. CDR3 coding DNA: TGCAGCGTGGGGGAAGAGACCCGGTACTTC.

In this sample, this clonotype turned up a few times. The chain joins TRBV4-1 to TRBJ2-5; TRBD2 matches at 10 bases. Losses at the gene ends were 0 bases for V and 5 bases for J; bases not matched to a gene: 9. The CDR3 has 17 residues. CDR1 is MGHRA, CDR2 YSYEKL, per germline. CDR3 sequence: CASSQDPSGGIRETQYF. In nucleotides, the CDR3 is TGCGCCAGCAGCCAAGATCCTAGCGGGGGAATCAGGGAGACCCAGTACTTC.

The chain links TRBV21-1 to TRBJ1-4; TRBD1 was called by the table and not checked on the DNA. TRBV21-1 is classified as a pseudogene. The CDR3 runs to 15 residues. The CDR3 loop is CASSNPTGCGEKLFF. CDR3 nucleotide sequence: TGTGCCAGCAGCAATCCTACAGGGTGTGGTGAAAAACTGTTTTTT.

This clonotype was recorded a few times. The V and J genes are TRBV10-3 and TRBJ2-7; 8 bases map to TRBD1. The CDR3 spans 14 residues. Germline CDR1 and CDR2: ENHRY and SYGVKD. V gave up 8 bases and J gave up 0 bases; unmatched junction bases: 6. CDR3: CAIGQGAGSYEQYF. The CDR3 DNA reads as TGTGCCATCGGGCAGGGGGCAGGCTCCTACGAGCAGTACTTC.

This clonotype showed up just a few times. This sequence joins TRBV5-1 and TRBJ2-6; D may be TRBD1 (5 bases). The CDR3 totals 15 residues. Germline values: CDR1 SGHRS, CDR2 YFSETQ. V was clipped by 6 bases and J by 4 bases, with 14 bases between them. Written as DNA, the CDR3 is TGCGCCAGCACACACCTGGGGCCCGGGGCCAACGTCCTGACTTTC. Residues: CASTHLGPGANVLTF.

The chain carries TRBV12-3 or TRBV12-4 and TRBJ1-1; no firm D call. There are 12 residues in the CDR3. The V end was cut by 3 bases, the J end by 3 bases, with 5 bases between. This CDR3 reads CASSFLDTEAFF. In DNA form, the CDR3 reads TGTGCCAGCAGTTTTCTCGACACTGAAGCTTTCTTT.

The V and J genes are TRBV20-1 and TRBJ1-2, with TRBD1 identical over 9 bases. This CDR3 comprises 15 residues. The junction had 11 bases not matched to a gene; V was cut back by 5 bases and J by 4 bases. Germline CDR1 DFQATT, CDR2 SNEGSKA (reference sequence). CDR3 sequence: CSADRGQGGTYGYTF. The CDR3 DNA follows: TGCAGTGCTGACAGGGGACAGGGAGGCACCTATGGCTACACCTTC.

The V and J genes are TRBV12-3 or TRBV12-4 and TRBJ2-1, with D unresolved. The CDR3 is made up of 15 amino acids. Trimming left V 1 base short and J 6 bases short, with 13 bases between. CDR3 amino acids: CASSLGAYSGNEQFF. The CDR3 DNA follows: TGTGCCAGCAGTTTAGGGGCCTATAGTGGCAATGAGCAGTTCTTC.

This clonotype was seen only a few times. The V gene is TRBV7-2, the J gene TRBJ2-7, with D possibly being TRBD1 or TRBD2 (5 bases each). The CDR3 runs 16 residues. V was pared by 5 bases and J by 1 base, with 18 bases between. Germline CDR1 reads SGHTA; CDR2 reads FQGNSA. The chain's CDR3 is CASSRPPGTLSYEQYF. DNA of the CDR3: TGTGCCAGCAGCCGACCTCCCGGGACGCTATCCTACGAGCAGTACTTC.

The chain couples TRBV10-3 to TRBJ2-1; 14 bases agree with TRBD2. The CDR3 is 17 residues long. Germline lookup yields CDR1 ENHRY and CDR2 SYGVKD. V dropped 6 bases and J dropped 4; count of bases not matched to a gene: 8. CDR3 bases: TGTGCCATCAGACCCGGACTAGCGGGGGGCTCTTACAATGAGCAGTTCTTC. This sequence encodes CAIRPGLAGGSYNEQFF.

The chain combines TRBV5-1 with TRBJ1-1; D remains unclear. Trimming shortened V by 1 base and J by 3 bases, and 10 bases separated the two germline ends. Germline values: CDR1 SGHRS, CDR2 YFSETQ. The CDR3 sequence is 14 residues long. CDR3 loop: CASSLKSMDTEAFF. The CDR3 DNA is TGCGCCAGCAGCTTGAAATCGATGGACACTGAAGCTTTCTTT.